Presented here are 20 T cell receptor beta chains from one specimen sequenced in a study of blood T cells in healthy people across ages. A second 7 to 11 cycle PCR used barcoded and J-beta primers. In TCRdb, the 5' RACE reads were re-called with MiXCR into one record per CDR3 protein. The sample has about 590,000 distinct CDR3 sequences; about 30% are singletons. Sequenced input: blood. These receptors were obtained from a woman aged 80 or over in good health.

A remark on this clonotype: With a much larger clone just one base away, this may be a read error. The chain is built from TRBV6-1 and TRBJ2-4; no clear D. The end of the DNA fits TRBJ2-7 better, so the J call may be wrong. Germline lookup yields CDR1 MNHNS and CDR2 SASEGT. The CDR3 spans 14 residues. The CDR3 sequence: CASGEAQDGYEQYF. The CDR3, as DNA: TGTGCCAGCGGTGAAGCGCAGGACGGATACGAGCAGTACTTC.

This clonotype was picked up a small number of times. The chain has TRBV20-1 and TRBJ2-7; D perhaps matches TRBD2 (5 bases). CDR3 size: 12 residues. Trimming pared 0 bases from V and 4 bases from J, leaving 7 bases between. Germline CDR1 is DFQATT and CDR2 is SNEGSKA (reference sequence). The CDR3 DNA is TGCAGTGCTAGAGATACGGGGTACGAGCAGTACTTC. The encoded protein is CSARDTGYEQYF.

As to this clonotype: The junction departs from germline at one end; a sequencing error may be responsible. This chain connects TRBV12-3 or TRBV12-4 to TRBJ1-1; tentative D call: TRBD1 (5 bases). The CDR3 runs to 16 residues. CDR3 sequence (DNA): TGTGCCAGCGGTTTAGGCGGATCAGGGTGGGGTACTGAAGCTTTCTTT. This sequence encodes CASGLGGSGWGTEAFF.

Details on this clonotype: This clone may be a read error of a much larger clone one base away. The chain combines TRBV6-5 with TRBJ2-7, with D tentatively TRBD1 (5 bases). Near its end, the DNA agrees better with TRBJ2-5, so the J call may be wrong. The CDR3 is made up of 16 amino acids. Germline CDR1 is MNHEY and CDR2 is SVGAGI. CDR3 in amino acids: CASSPVRVGLSETQYF. Here the CDR3 DNA reads TGTGCCAGCAGTCCCGTTAGAGTGGGGCTTTCTGAGACCCAGTACTTC.

J is TRBJ2-3 and V is TRBV9; 8 positions match TRBD2. Losses at the gene ends were 0 bases for V and 4 bases for J; bases not matched to a gene: 7. Germline lookup yields CDR1 SGDLS and CDR2 YYNGEE. The CDR3 length is 16 residues. The CDR3 here is CASSVAVGGAADTQYF. The CDR3 DNA reads as TGTGCCAGCAGCGTAGCTGTCGGGGGGGCCGCAGATACGCAGTATTTT.

In the case of this clonotype: This may be a read error: a much more frequent sequence differs by one nucleotide. This sequence joins TRBV11-2 and TRBJ2-3; no firm D call. This CDR3 comprises 13 residues. Germline values: CDR1 SGHAT, CDR2 FQNNGV. The CDR3 loop reads CASSHLLTDTRYF. DNA for the CDR3: TGTGCCAGCAGCCACCTACTCACAGATACGCGGTATTTT.

This clonotype has a count of ten or more. This rearrangement joins TRBV20-1 to TRBJ1-5; 9 bases are shared with TRBD1. Germline lookup yields CDR1 DFQATT and CDR2 SNEGSKA (reference sequence). V shed 5 bases and J 6 bases; nucleotides not matched to a gene: 5. This CDR3 contains 13 residues. The CDR3 is CSAGGTGSQPQHF. CDR3 bases: TGCAGTGCTGGTGGGACAGGGAGTCAGCCCCAGCATTTT.

The sample holds many counts of this clonotype. The chain carries TRBV4-2 and TRBJ2-7; D unclear. V was cut by 8 bases and J by 7 bases, with 18 bases left in between. Per the germline V gene, CDR1 is LGHNA and CDR2 is YNFKEQ. The CDR3 has 13 residues. The chain's CDR3 is CASGKGDRVEQYF. CDR3 bases: TGTGCCAGCGGGAAGGGCGACCGCGTGGAGCAGTACTTC.

This clonotype was seen ten or more times. This chain links TRBV6-6 with TRBJ1-1; D is uncertain. The CDR3 has 14 amino acids. V was cut by 1 base and J by 1 base, with 7 bases left in between. In germline, CDR1 is MNHNY, CDR2 SVGAGI (reference sequence). The CDR3 DNA reads TGTGCCAGCAGTTACTGGGCAGCGAACACTGAAGCTTTCTTT. This gives the protein CASSYWAANTEAFF.

This clonotype was seen just once. This chain joins TRBV6-1 and TRBJ2-6; 7 bases fit TRBD1. Germline CDR1 and CDR2: MNHNS and SASEGT. Unmatched junction bases numbered 7, after V lost 5 bases and J lost 0 bases. The CDR3 runs 17 residues. CDR3 sequence (DNA): TGTGCCAGCAGTCCCACAGGGGTTAGCTCTGGGGCCAACGTCCTGACTTTC. Translating it yields CASSPTGVSSGANVLTF.

As concerns this clonotype: This likely comes from a read error, as the CDR3 has no conserved phenylalanine or tryptophan at its end. The limits of the CDR3 on the DNA are not certain, so only TCRdb's listed CDR3 is given. V is TRBV21-1 and J is TRBJ1-2; TRBD1, the table's D call, lacks a check against the DNA. TRBV21-1 is a pseudogene segment. The CDR3 has 15 amino acids, counting both end residues. The CDR3 sequence: CASSTPGQANYGYTL.

This clonotype has ten or more counts. The rearrangement links TRBV4-2 to TRBJ1-4; 7 positions agree with TRBD1. The germline gives CDR1 LGHNA, CDR2 YNFKEQ. J gave up 7 bases and V 0 bases, and 8 bases lay outside the gene matches. This CDR3 has 16 residues. For the CDR3, the DNA is TGTGCCAGCAGCCAAGAGATCAGGACAGGAGGTGAAAAACTGTTTTTT. Its protein product is CASSQEIRTGGEKLFF.

This clonotype was picked up a small number of times. J is TRBJ1-5 and V is TRBV20-1, with TRBD1 as a possible D gene (5 bases). In germline, CDR1 is DFQATT, CDR2 SNEGSKA (reference sequence). The CDR3 runs 13 residues. Trimming removed 3 bases at V and 2 bases at J, with 8 bases between. The CDR3 region is CSASPGGNQPQHF. DNA of the CDR3: TGCAGTGCTAGTCCGGGGGGCAATCAGCCCCAGCATTTT.

This clonotype was recorded many times. This chain connects TRBV24-1 to TRBJ1-5, with D tentatively TRBD1 (6 bases). V lost 3 bases and J lost 6, with 17 bases in between. Germline V gives CDR1 KGHDR, CDR2 SFDVKD. The CDR3 extends over 16 amino acids. CDR3 nucleotide sequence: TGTGCCACCAGTGATACAACAGGGTCCGGTGTTCAGCCCCAGCATTTT. Translating it yields CATSDTTGSGVQPQHF.

The CDR3: CTSSRDSDSTDTQYF. The CDR3, as DNA: TGCACCAGCAGCCGAGATAGCGATAGCACAGATACGCAGTATTTT. The genes are TRBV1 and TRBJ2-3. TRBV1 is deemed a pseudogene. The CDR3 is 15 amino acids.

Remarks on this clonotype: A read error may be the cause here, since a much bigger clone is one base away. The V and J genes are TRBV28 and TRBJ2-1; D gene unclear. The V gene lost 2 bases and the J gene lost 10 bases, with 18 bases spanning the gap. The CDR3 runs 15 residues. The germline V gene encodes CDR1 MDHEN and CDR2 SYDVKM. The CDR3 loop reads CASSLGLRQSYEQFF. The CDR3 DNA follows: TGTGCCAGCAGTTTAGGCCTCCGGCAATCTTACGAGCAGTTCTTC. The variable domain in full, with the rest retrieved from reference TRBV28 and TRBJ2-1, is DVKVTQSSRYLVKRTGEKVFLECVQDMDHENMFWYRQDPGLGLRLIYFSYDVKMKEKGDIPEGYSVSREKKERFSLILESASTNQTSMYLCASSLGLRQSYEQFFGPGTRLTVL.

The rearrangement joins TRBV7-2 to TRBJ1-5; D is perhaps TRBD1 (6 bases). Trimming pared 1 base from V and 1 base from J, leaving 11 bases between. CDR3 length: 16 residues. Per germline, CDR1 SGHTA and CDR2 FQGNSA. CDR3 sequence (DNA): TGTGCCAGCAGCTTAGGCGGACAGCGAAGCAATCAGCCCCAGCATTTT. Its protein product is CASSLGGQRSNQPQHF. Complete variable domain (other parts from reference TRBV7-2 and TRBJ1-5): GAGVSQSPSNKVTEKGKDVELRCDPISGHTALYWYRQSLGQGLEFLIYFQGNSAPDKSGLPSDRFSAERTGGSVSTLTIQRTQQEDSAVYLCASSLGGQRSNQPQHFGDGTRLSIL.

This clonotype has ten or more counts. This chain links TRBV7-2 with TRBJ2-2; D is ambiguous. CDR1 is SGHTA, CDR2 FQGNSA, per germline. The CDR3 runs 12 residues. V lost 5 bases and J 3 bases, leaving 4 bases between the germline ends. The CDR3 region has the DNA TGTGCCAGCAGCCCATACACCGGGGAGCTGTTTTTT. Amino acids: CASSPYTGELFF.

This clonotype has at least ten counts. The rearrangement joins TRBV12-3 or TRBV12-4 to TRBJ2-3, with TRBD2 as a possible D gene (5 bases). The CDR3 sequence is 14 residues long. V was pared by 7 bases and J by 2 bases, with 13 bases between. The CDR3 sequence: CASTGTGNTDTQYF. The CDR3 DNA follows: TGTGCCAGCACCGGAACCGGGAACACAGATACGCAGTATTTT.

This clonotype appeared many times. This chain links TRBV5-1 with TRBJ2-1, with D possibly matching TRBD2 (7 bases). Germline V gene sequence: CDR1 SGHRS, CDR2 YFSETQ. There are 15 residues in the CDR3. The V end lost 4 bases, the J end lost 5 bases, and 16 bases lay between the germline ends. The CDR3 loop reads CASSLEGGGDNEQFF. The CDR3 region has the DNA TGCGCCAGCAGCCTGGAAGGGGGGGGGGACAATGAGCAGTTCTTC.